A single TCR beta chain is shown here with its context. Its matching antigen is unknown. The data are from a study of cytomegalovirus exposure and HLA in healthy donors. In the study overall: The 90 to 150 validation repertoires used the same platform as the 650 to 850 first-cohort repertoires, a later analysis reported.

CDR1 and CDR2 (germline): SNHLY, FYNNEI. V was shortened by 10 bases and J by 6 bases, with 21 bases between the two germline ends. The CDR3 runs to 14 residues. Study results and limitations: A classifier reportedly called cytomegalovirus status with high sensitivity and specificity. CMV antigen specificity of three CMV-associated chains was confirmed in vitro.

Assay: immunoSEQ multiplex PCR; the TCRdb copy retains only in-frame clones and omits some. There are roughly 300,000 clones in the sample; around 90% occur only once, and more than 0.9% lies in the top ten. The clonotype was recovered from a woman aged 25 to 39 in good health and CMV-seropositive. V usage is TRBV2 and J usage is TRBJ1-2; D might be TRBD1 (5 bases). What was sequenced was PBMCs. This CDR3 is CATPGRAPKDGYTF. Here the CDR3 DNA reads TGTGCCACACCTGGCAGGGCCCCCAAAGATGGCTACACCTTC.